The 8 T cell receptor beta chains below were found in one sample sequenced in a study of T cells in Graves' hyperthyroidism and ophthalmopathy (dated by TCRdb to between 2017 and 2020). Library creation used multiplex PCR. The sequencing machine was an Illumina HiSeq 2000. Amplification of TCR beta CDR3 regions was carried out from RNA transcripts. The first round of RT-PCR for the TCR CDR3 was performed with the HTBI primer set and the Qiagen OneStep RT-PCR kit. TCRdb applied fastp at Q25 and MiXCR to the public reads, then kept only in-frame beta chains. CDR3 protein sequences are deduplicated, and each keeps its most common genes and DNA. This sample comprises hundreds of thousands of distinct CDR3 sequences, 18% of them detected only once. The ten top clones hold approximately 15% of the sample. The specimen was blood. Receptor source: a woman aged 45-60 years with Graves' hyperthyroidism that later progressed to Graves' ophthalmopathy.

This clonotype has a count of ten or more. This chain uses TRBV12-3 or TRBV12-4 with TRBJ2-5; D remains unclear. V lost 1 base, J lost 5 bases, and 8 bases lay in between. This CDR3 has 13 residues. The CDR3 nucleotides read TGTGCCAGCAGTTTAGTACTTTTGGAGACCCAGTACTTC. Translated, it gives CASSLVLLETQYF.

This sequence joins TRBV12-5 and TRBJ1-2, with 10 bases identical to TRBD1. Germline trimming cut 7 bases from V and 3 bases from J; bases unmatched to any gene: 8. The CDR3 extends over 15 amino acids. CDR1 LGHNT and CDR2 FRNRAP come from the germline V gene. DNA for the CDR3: TGTGCTAGTGCATCCGGGACAGGGGCCTACTATGGCTACACCTTC. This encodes CASASGTGAYYGYTF.

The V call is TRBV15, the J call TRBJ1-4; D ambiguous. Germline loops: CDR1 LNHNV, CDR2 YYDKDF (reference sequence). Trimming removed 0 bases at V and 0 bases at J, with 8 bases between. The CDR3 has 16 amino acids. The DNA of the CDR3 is TGTGCCACCAGCAGAGATACTTCTGCAACTAATGAAAAACTGTTTTTT. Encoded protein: CATSRDTSATNEKLFF.

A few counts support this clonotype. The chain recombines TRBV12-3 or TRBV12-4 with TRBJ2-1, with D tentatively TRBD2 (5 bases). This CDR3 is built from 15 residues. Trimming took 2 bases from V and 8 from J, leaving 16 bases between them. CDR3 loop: CASSLMRGSIDEQFF. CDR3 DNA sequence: TGTGCCAGCAGTTTAATGAGAGGGAGTATCGATGAGCAGTTCTTC.

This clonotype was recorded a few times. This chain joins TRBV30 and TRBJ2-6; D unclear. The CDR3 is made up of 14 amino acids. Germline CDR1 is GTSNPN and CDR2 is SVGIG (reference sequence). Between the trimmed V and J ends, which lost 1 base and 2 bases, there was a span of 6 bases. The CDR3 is CAWSAYPGANVLTF. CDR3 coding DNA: TGTGCCTGGAGTGCTTATCCTGGGGCCAACGTCCTGACTTTC.

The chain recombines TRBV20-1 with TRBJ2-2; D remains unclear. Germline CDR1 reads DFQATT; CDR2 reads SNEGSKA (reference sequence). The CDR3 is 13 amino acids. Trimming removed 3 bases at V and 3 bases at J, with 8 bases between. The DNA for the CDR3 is TGCAGTGCTAGTCCCCAACACACCGGGGAGCTGTTTTTT. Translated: CSASPQHTGELFF.

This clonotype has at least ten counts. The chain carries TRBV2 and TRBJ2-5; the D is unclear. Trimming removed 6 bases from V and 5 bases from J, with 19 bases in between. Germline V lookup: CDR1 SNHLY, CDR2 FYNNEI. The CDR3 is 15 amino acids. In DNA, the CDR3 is TGTGCCAGCAGCGACTTCCAGCCAGGTGATGAGACCCAGTACTTC. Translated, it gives CASSDFQPGDETQYF. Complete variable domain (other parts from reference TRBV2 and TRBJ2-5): EPEVTQTPSHQVTQMGQEVILRCVPISNHLYFYWYRQILGQKVEFLVSFYNNEISEKSEIFDDQFSVERPDGSNFTLKIRSTKLEDSAMYFCASSDFQPGDETQYFGPGTRLLVL.

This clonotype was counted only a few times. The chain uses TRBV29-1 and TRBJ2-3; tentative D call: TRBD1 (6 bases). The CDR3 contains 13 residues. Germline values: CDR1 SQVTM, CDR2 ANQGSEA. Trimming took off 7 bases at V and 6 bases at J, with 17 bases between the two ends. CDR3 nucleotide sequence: TGCAGCGCGAAACAGGGTAGGACCGATACGCAGTATTTT. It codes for CSAKQGRTDTQYF.